This T cell receptor beta chain derives from a study of human T cells and chemical hapten exposure. Looking at the study overall: Upper-back patch tests with 0.01% DPC were read at 6 days.

Trimming removed 3 bases from V and 0 bases from J, with 12 bases in between. The CDR3 is 16 amino acids. Germline V CDR1 and CDR2: LGHNA, YSLEER. Regarding the study as a whole: The number of TCRs over 1 in 1000 frequency stayed unchanged after DPC. PT1 expanded TCR counts correlated positively with patch test score.

This clonotype was counted at least ten times. Its antigen is currently unknown. Noted time point: pre-sensitization, week 0. Treatment of the sample: therapeutic diphenylcyclopropenone sensitization with weekly scalp DPC. From the RACE reads, TCRdb called clonotypes with MiXCR, one entry per CDR3 protein. The repertoire holds under 45,000 distinct CDR3 sequences, roughly 10% seen once, with around 6.3% in the top ten. This rearrangement joins TRBV4-3 to TRBJ2-1, with D tentatively TRBD2 (6 bases). Sequenced here: whole blood, sampled in connection with sensitization to the hapten diphenylcyclopropenone (DPC). The origin of this receptor is a man aged 25-40 years with alopecia areata. Some clones in this sample may be carry-over from other donors' samples. CDR3 bases: TGCGCCAGCAGCCATACTAGCATAAGCTCCTACAATGAGCAGTTCTTC. Translation gives CASSHTSISSYNEQFF.